This record covers a single T cell receptor beta chain. No antigen is known for it. Broader study findings: Tumor-infiltrating Treg TCR alpha and beta sequences overlapped most with tumor naive CD4+ T cells, then blood naive.

The CDR3 length is 15 residues. V was shortened by 5 bases and J by 2 bases, with 16 bases between the two germline ends. The germline V gene has CDR1 SGHTA and CDR2 FQGNSA. After constant-region reverse-primer amplification, full-length variable regions underwent semi-nested PCR with Nested Universal Primer A. TCRdb itself ran the 5' RACE reads through MiXCR, one entry per CDR3 protein. The table includes some 62,000 distinct CDR3 sequences, nearly 30% detected once. V is TRBV7-2 and J is TRBJ2-7; TRBD2 might be the D (6 bases). The receptor's source is a female donor with breast cancer. The material sequenced was tumor-infiltrating naive CD4+ T cells sorted from the breast tumor. Subset of the sample: naive CD4+ T cells, CD4+CD45RA+CD25-. The CDR3 is CASSPGVAVPYEQYF. The CDR3 DNA follows: TGTGCCAGCAGCCCCGGGGTAGCGGTACCCTACGAGCAGTACTTC.